This T cell receptor beta chain was identified in a study of blood T cell repertoires in COVID-19. The table came from immunoSEQ multiplex PCR; TCRdb's copy has only in-frame clones and leaves some out. The sample lists about 120,000 clones, around nine tenths occurring once. Trimming removed 7 bases from V and 9 bases from J; junction bases left unmatched: 5. Germline V lookup: CDR1 LNHDA, CDR2 SQIVND (reference sequence). The CDR3 runs to 12 residues. This chain joins TRBV19 and TRBJ2-1, with TRBD2 identical over 8 bases. Material: peripheral blood. This receptor was obtained from a woman in her seventies with COVID-19, enrolled during active disease. The CDR3 nucleotides read TGTGCCAGTATCTCGGGGGGGGGTGAGCAGTTCTTC. It specifies CASISGGGEQFF.